These 25 T cell receptor beta chains originate from one sample sequenced in a study of OX40 agonist ivuxolimab in advanced cancers. The protocol was immunoSEQ multiplex PCR, while the TCRdb copy is restricted to in-frame clones and leaves out a portion. The sample includes more than 50,000 clones, about 86% of them seen just once. The sequencing used CD4+ or CD8+ T cells sorted from blood, collected in a trial of the OX40 agonist ivuxolimab. Receptors were obtained from an adult with an advanced solid tumor such as melanoma, head and neck, liver or kidney cancer.

This clone appeared a single time. This chain uses TRBV30 with TRBJ2-5; the D gene is possibly TRBD1 (5 bases). V lost 1 base and J 5 bases, leaving 11 bases between the germline ends. This CDR3 comprises 13 residues. Per germline, CDR1 GTSNPN and CDR2 SVGIG (reference sequence). In nucleotides, the CDR3 is TGTGCCTGGAGTGAACAGGTAGCCGAGACCCAGTACTTC. Amino acid sequence: CAWSEQVAETQYF. The complete variable domain, with remaining parts taken from reference TRBV30 and TRBJ2-5, reads SQTIHQWPATLVQPVGSPLSLECTVEGTSNPNLYWYRQAAGRGLQLLFYSVGIGQISSEVPQNLSASRPQDRQFILSSKKLLLSDSGFYLCAWSEQVAETQYFGPGTRLLVL.

The CDR3 loop reads CASSQYPGLAGVNNEQFF. The CDR3 nucleotides read TGCGCCAGCAGCCAATACCCGGGACTAGCGGGGGTAAACAATGAGCAGTTCTTC. The rearrangement joins TRBV4-3 to TRBJ2-1, with 14 bases matching TRBD2. V was clipped by 2 bases and J by 5 bases; unmatched bases: 8. The CDR3 consists of 18 residues. Germline-derived CDR1 and CDR2 are LGHNA and YSLEER.

The chain has TRBV5-6 and TRBJ2-1; tentatively, D is TRBD2 (5 bases). Per germline, CDR1 SGHDT and CDR2 YYEEEE. The V end lost 1 base, the J end lost 7 bases, and 6 bases lay between the germline ends. The CDR3 covers 12 residues. DNA for the CDR3: TGTGCCAGCAGCTTGCGGGAAAATGAGCAGTTCTTC. Translating it yields CASSLRENEQFF.

The V call is TRBV19, the J call TRBJ2-5, with 14 bases aligning to TRBD2. In germline, CDR1 is LNHDA, CDR2 SQIVND (reference sequence). Unmatched junction bases numbered 6, after V lost 4 bases and J lost 11 bases. CDR3 length: 14 residues. CDR3 in amino acids: CASSTTSGGAGQYF. The CDR3 nucleotides are TGTGCCAGTAGTACGACTAGCGGGGGGGCCGGGCAGTACTTC. Filled out from reference TRBV19 and TRBJ2-5, the complete variable domain reads DGGITQSPKYLFRKEGQNVTLSCEQNLNHDAMYWYRQDPGQGLRLIYYSQIVNDFQKGDIAEGYSVSREKKESFPLTVTSAQKNPTAFYLCASSTTSGGAGQYFGPGTRLLVL.

To note about this clone: The junction does not match germline at one end; this may be a read error. This rearrangement joins TRBV11-3 to TRBJ1-2; 10 bases line up with TRBD1. This CDR3 has 13 residues. Germline V gives CDR1 SGHNT, CDR2 YENEEA. The CDR3 here is CASSVPGQGPGYF. In DNA, the CDR3 is TGTGCCAGCAGTGTTCCGGGACAGGGGCCGGGGTACTTC. Using reference TRBV11-3 and TRBJ1-2 for the parts outside the CDR3, the full variable domain is EAGVVQSPRYKIIEKKQPVAFWCNPISGHNTLYWYLQNLGQGPELLIRYENEEAVDDSQLPKDRFSAERLKGVDSTLKIQPAELGDSAVYLCASSVPGQGPGYFGSGTRLTVV.

The V and J genes are TRBV5-1 and TRBJ2-3, with TRBD2 as a possible D gene (7 bases). Germline lookup yields CDR1 SGHRS and CDR2 YFSETQ. Trimming removed 7 bases from V and 2 bases from J, with 11 bases in between. This CDR3 comprises 13 residues. The CDR3 DNA reads as TGCGCCAGCGGGGGGGCACCCACAGATACGCAGTATTTT. Protein: CASGGAPTDTQYF.

The gene calls are TRBV28 and TRBJ2-7; TRBD1 agrees at 8 bases. The CDR3 runs to 15 residues. Looked up from germline, CDR1 is MDHEN and CDR2 is SYDVKM. V lost 3 bases to trimming and J lost 0 bases; unmatched junction nucleotides: 4. The CDR3 loop is CASSLTGAPSYEQYF. The CDR3 DNA follows: TGTGCCAGCAGTTTGACAGGGGCCCCCTCCTACGAGCAGTACTTC.

The chain couples TRBV5-1 to TRBJ1-2; D is undetermined. This CDR3 comprises 17 residues. CDR1 is SGHRS and CDR2 is YFSETQ in the germline V gene. V was cut by 0 bases and J by 0 bases, with 15 bases left in between. For the CDR3, the DNA is TGCGCCAGCAGCTTGGTCCCGTCGGTGGCTCCTAACTATGGCTACACCTTC. Its translation: CASSLVPSVAPNYGYTF.

The table lists this clone with a few counts. This chain connects TRBV9 to TRBJ2-1; weak D call: TRBD1 (5 bases). The CDR3 runs 15 residues. V lost 0 bases and J lost 7, with 14 bases in between. Germline V gene sequence: CDR1 SGDLS, CDR2 YYNGEE. As DNA, the CDR3 is TGTGCCAGCAGCGTAGCCCCGATTAGGGGAAATGAGCAGTTCTTC. Its protein product is CASSVAPIRGNEQFF. Supplemented by reference TRBV9 and TRBJ2-1, the full variable domain reads DSGVTQTPKHLITATGQRVTLRCSPRSGDLSVYWYQQSLDQGLQFLIQYYNGEERAKGNILERFSAQQFPDLHSELNLSSLELGDSALYFCASSVAPIRGNEQFFGPGTRLTVL.

This rearrangement joins TRBV11-2 to TRBJ1-3; TRBD1 agrees at 8 bases. Losses at the gene ends were 1 base for V and 4 bases for J; bases not matched to a gene: 6. The CDR3 loop spans 16 amino acids. CDR1 is SGHAT, CDR2 FQNNGV, per germline. CDR3 bases: TGTGCCAGCAGCTTAGGAGCAGGGGGCGCAGGAAACACCATATATTTT. It translates to CASSLGAGGAGNTIYF.

The chain combines TRBV27 with TRBJ2-7; tentatively, D is TRBD1 (6 bases). With 4 bases removed from V and 12 bases from J, the gap between germline ends came to 16 bases. Germline CDR1 is MNHEY and CDR2 is SMNVEV (reference sequence). CDR3 length equals 12 residues. For the CDR3, the DNA is TGTGCCAGCAGTTCCGCACCCCCAGGGGCGTACTTC. This gives the protein CASSSAPPGAYF.

V gene TRBV6-5 combines with J gene TRBJ2-2, with D perhaps TRBD1 (5 bases). CDR1 is MNHEY and CDR2 is SVGAGI in the germline V gene. V lost 6 bases and J lost 5, with 13 bases in between. The CDR3 has 14 amino acids. The CDR3 DNA follows: TGTGCCAGCAGCCAGGGATTCACGACCGGGGAGCTGTTTTTT. Translated: CASSQGFTTGELFF.

The chain joins TRBV12-5 to TRBJ2-1, with 8 positions matching TRBD2. The CDR3 has 14 residues. The V gene's germline CDR1 is LGHNT and CDR2 FRNRAP. V lost 5 bases, J lost 9 bases, and 9 bases stayed unmatched. The CDR3 protein is CASGLSGRASEQFF. In DNA form, the CDR3 reads TGTGCTAGTGGTCTGAGCGGGAGAGCCTCTGAGCAGTTCTTC.

The chain uses TRBV29-1 and TRBJ2-3; 8 positions match TRBD1. Trimming at V came to 7 bases and at J to 0 bases, leaving 3 bases not matched to a gene. The CDR3 spans 13 residues. The germline CDR1 and CDR2 sequences are SQVTM and ANQGSEA. The chain's CDR3 is CSAGQGSTDTQYF. The CDR3 DNA follows: TGCAGCGCAGGACAGGGTAGCACAGATACGCAGTATTTT.

V gene TRBV7-3 combines with J gene TRBJ2-1, with 7 bases aligning to TRBD1. V gave up 1 base and J gave up 0 bases; unmatched junction bases: 3. Germline CDR1 reads SGHTA; CDR2 reads FQGTGA. CDR3 length: 16 amino acids. The CDR3 reads CASSLMGDSSYNEQFF. In DNA form, the CDR3 reads TGTGCCAGCAGCTTAATGGGGGACAGCTCCTACAATGAGCAGTTCTTC.

The chain joins TRBV5-1 to TRBJ1-4; D unresolved. The CDR3 is 16 residues long. From germline, CDR1 is SGHRS and CDR2 YFSETQ. Trimming removed 0 bases at V and 1 base at J, with 10 bases between. The CDR3 region has the DNA TGCGCCAGCAGCTTGGAGGGTCAGAGAACTAATGAAAAACTGTTTTTT. This encodes CASSLEGQRTNEKLFF.

The CDR3 spells CASTQGQGGNQPQHF. The DNA of the CDR3 is TGTGCCAGCACCCAAGGACAGGGGGGCAATCAGCCCCAGCATTTT. The chain recombines TRBV6-1 with TRBJ1-5; 10 bases fit TRBD1. CDR1 is MNHNS, CDR2 SASEGT, per germline. Losses at the gene ends were 7 bases for V and 2 bases for J; bases not matched to a gene: 5. The CDR3 contains 15 residues.

The chain is built from TRBV27 and TRBJ1-2; 8 bases are a match to TRBD1. J was trimmed by 5 bases and V by 3 bases; bases with no gene match: 14. There are 17 residues in the CDR3. Germline values: CDR1 MNHEY, CDR2 SMNVEV (reference sequence). CDR3 DNA: TGTGCCAGCAGTTTTGGGGACAGGTTCGAAGGACGGTATGGCTACACCTTC. Its protein is CASSFGDRFEGRYGYTF.

The chain links TRBV5-1 to TRBJ1-6, with a weak D call TRBD1 (6 bases). From germline, CDR1 is SGHRS and CDR2 YFSETQ. V lost 0 bases to trimming and J lost 6 bases, with 16 bases between them. CDR3 size: 17 residues. The CDR3 DNA follows: TGCGCCAGCAGCTTGGCCGGGGGCAGTGCGCGTAATTCACCCCTCCACTTT. Its translation is CASSLAGGSARNSPLHF.

This clone was seen once. The gene calls are TRBV30 and TRBJ2-1; D tentatively fits TRBD1 or TRBD2 (6 bases each). Germline CDR1 is GTSNPN and CDR2 is SVGIG (reference sequence). There are 14 residues in the CDR3. Trimming took off 5 bases at V and 4 bases at J, with 15 bases between the two ends. Written as DNA, the CDR3 is TGTGCCTGGGGAGGGAACAGGGTGTACAATGAGCAGTTCTTC. Translated, it gives CAWGGNRVYNEQFF.

The J gene is TRBJ1-1, the V gene TRBV5-4; no clear D gene. Trimming shortened V by 2 bases and J by 3 bases, and 14 bases separated the two germline ends. The germline V gene encodes CDR1 SGHNT and CDR2 YYREEE (reference sequence). The CDR3 has 15 amino acids. This CDR3 reads CASSFSSYSDTEAFF. In DNA, the CDR3 is TGTGCCAGCAGCTTTTCTTCTTACAGTGACACTGAAGCTTTCTTT.

The chain employs TRBV12-1 and TRBJ1-5; the D segment call TRBD1 is taken from the table without a DNA check. TRBV12-1 is an annotated pseudogene. The CDR3 has 15 amino acids. This chain's CDR3 is CASRRTGRSNQPQHF. The CDR3 DNA follows: TGTGCCAGCAGGCGGACAGGGCGTAGCAATCAGCCCCAGCATTTT.

In nucleotides, the CDR3 is TGTGCCAGCGGCAGGACAGAGTCCTACGAGCAGTACTTC. This encodes CASGRTESYEQYF. This rearrangement joins TRBV6-5 to TRBJ2-7, with a weak D call TRBD1 (6 bases). V dropped 8 bases and J dropped 1 base, with 12 bases sitting between them. Germline CDR1 and CDR2: MNHEY and SVGAGI. CDR3 length: 13 residues.

The J gene is TRBJ2-2, the V gene TRBV14; possibly TRBD2 for D (5 bases). V was pared by 4 bases and J by 5 bases, with 17 bases between. The CDR3 consists of 16 residues. Germline lookup yields CDR1 SGHDN and CDR2 FVKESK. CDR3 sequence reads: CASSPLMGVSTGELFF. CDR3 DNA sequence: TGTGCCAGCAGCCCCCTGATGGGAGTCAGTACCGGGGAGCTGTTTTTT.

This clone was picked up one time. CDR3 bases: TGTGCCAGCAGCTTAGCGGGAATTACAGGGGGCTATGGCTACACCTTC. It is translated as CASSLAGITGGYGYTF. The V and J genes are TRBV11-2 and TRBJ1-2; 8 nucleotides align to TRBD1. CDR1 and CDR2 (germline): SGHAT, FQNNGV. V shed 1 base, J shed 4 bases, and the junction held 8 bases outside the gene matches. This CDR3 has 16 amino acids.